Described below is a single T cell receptor (beta chain) sequence and its context. Its specificity is not known. The CDR3 contains 13 residues. The germline V gene has CDR1 MNHNS and CDR2 SASEGT. The junction had 4 bases not matched to a gene; V was cut back by 5 bases and J by 6 bases. The sample belongs to a study of Graves' ophthalmopathy and Graves' hyperthyroidism. Whole-study findings and limits: Blood also harbored most expanded thyroid clonotypes above 0.001 frequency.

RNA transcripts were the source from which TCR beta CDR3 regions were amplified. Second-round multiplex PCR came after a first-round RT-PCR that employed HTBI primers. Using its own MiXCR run on the multiplex PCR reads, TCRdb lists one record per CDR3 protein. Seen here are just over 600,000 distinct CDR3 sequences, approximately 21% observed once, and the top ten hold approximately 6.9%. Sequenced: peripheral blood. The chain joins TRBV6-1 to TRBJ1-5; 7 bases line up with TRBD1. The receptor was derived from a woman younger than 35 with stable Graves' hyperthyroidism. Some clones in this sample may be carry-over from other donors' samples. The CDR3 bases are TGTGCCAGCAGTACAGGGGTAGCTCAGCCCCAGCATTTT. It translates to CASSTGVAQPQHF.